These 13 T cell receptor beta chains were all obtained from the same sample, sequenced in a study of blood T cell repertoires in COVID-19. The repertoire was sequenced with immunoSEQ multiplex PCR; TCRdb's copy has only in-frame clones and lacks some. In the table there are 200,000 to 250,000 clones, around 80% of which are singletons. Sample: PBMCs or T cells enriched from blood (not recorded which). The receptors stem from a man between 60 and 70 years old who had recovered from COVID-19.

The rearrangement uses TRBV6-5 and TRBJ1-1; a possible D gene is TRBD1 (6 bases). Trimming removed 7 bases at V and 1 base at J, with 13 bases between. Germline V gene data show CDR1 as MNHEY and CDR2 as SVGAGI. This CDR3 is 14 amino acids long. CDR3 in amino acids: CASTLRGRNTEAFF. CDR3 DNA: TGTGCCAGCACCCTCAGGGGACGGAACACTGAAGCTTTCTTT.

In its sample, this clone was seen a few times. The chain recombines TRBV9 with TRBJ1-3; 7 bases map to TRBD1. The CDR3 is made up of 15 amino acids. V shed 0 bases, J shed 7 bases, and the junction held 7 bases outside the gene matches. Germline V gene lookup returns CDR1 SGDLS and CDR2 YYNGEE. CDR3 bases: TGTGCCAGCAGCGTAGAGGGGGCCTACGGTAACACCATATATTTT. The encoded protein is CASSVEGAYGNTIYF.

This clone appeared once. The chain links TRBV6-1 to TRBJ1-1, with a possible D match to TRBD1 (5 bases). The V gene lost 2 bases and the J gene lost 0 bases, with 10 bases spanning the gap. The germline gives CDR1 MNHNS, CDR2 SASEGT. The CDR3 contains 15 residues. CDR3: CASSESGRVNTEAFF. As DNA, the CDR3 is TGTGCCAGCAGTGAATCGGGCAGGGTGAACACTGAAGCTTTCTTT.

This chain uses TRBV6-5 with TRBJ2-7; 7 bases line up with TRBD1. Trimming took 5 bases from V and 3 from J; bases not matched to a gene: 4. The CDR3 sequence is 13 residues long. The germline V gene has CDR1 MNHEY and CDR2 SVGAGI. This CDR3 reads CASSIRDSYEQYF. CDR3 bases: TGTGCCAGCAGTATCCGGGACAGCTACGAGCAGTACTTC.

This clone has just one count. The gene calls are TRBV6-2 or TRBV6-3 and TRBJ1-3; 10 positions agree with TRBD1. The CDR3 loop spans 18 amino acids. The ends lost 4 bases at V and 0 bases at J; junction bases unmatched: 9. Germline V gene lookup returns CDR1 MNHEY and CDR2 SVGEGT. CDR3 DNA sequence: TGTGCCAGCAGTTGGGGACAGGGGAGATCCTACTCTGGAAACACCATATATTTT. Translation gives CASSWGQGRSYSGNTIYF.

In its sample, this clone was seen once. The CDR3 DNA sequence: TGTGCCAGCAGCAGGACAGGGGGCTTGGAGACCCAGTACTTC. Translating it yields CASSRTGGLETQYF. The chain recombines TRBV6-5 with TRBJ2-5; the match to TRBD1 covers 11 bases. V lost 6 bases and J lost 5; bases outside the gene matches: 5. Germline CDR1 and CDR2: MNHEY and SVGAGI. The CDR3 sequence is 14 residues long.

This chain links TRBV29-1 with TRBJ1-5, with a tentative D call TRBD1 (6 bases). V gave up 8 bases and J gave up 6 bases, with 20 bases separating them. This CDR3 has 14 residues. Germline CDR1 reads SQVTM; CDR2 reads ANQGSEA. In DNA form, the CDR3 reads TGCAGCTCCGTCGGGCGGGGGCAGGGTCAGCCCCAGCATTTT. This gives the protein CSSVGRGQGQPQHF. The whole variable domain, remainder taken from reference TRBV29-1 and TRBJ1-5, is SAVISQKPSRDICQRGTSLTIQCQVDSQVTMMFWYRQQPGQSLTLIATANQGSEATYESGFVIDKFPISRPNLTFSTLTVSNMSPEDSSIYLCSSVGRGQGQPQHFGDGTRLSIL.

The genes are TRBV2 and TRBJ1-5; tentative D call: TRBD1 (5 bases). The CDR3 contains 16 residues. Germline-derived CDR1 and CDR2 are SNHLY and FYNNEI. The ends were cut back, 8 bases at V and 1 base at J, with 18 bases in the middle. The CDR3, as DNA: TGTGCCAGCCACGACGTGGCAGGGCCGAGCAATCAGCCCCAGCATTTT. Encoded protein: CASHDVAGPSNQPQHF.

The chain links TRBV27 to TRBJ1-2; D is unresolved. The CDR3 has 14 amino acids. Trimming took off 3 bases at V and 0 bases at J, with 8 bases between the two ends. Germline values: CDR1 MNHEY, CDR2 SMNVEV (reference sequence). The CDR3 DNA reads TGTGCCAGCAGTTTGTCCCGAGCTAACTATGGCTACACCTTC. Amino acids: CASSLSRANYGYTF.

The CDR3 DNA is TGTGCCAGTAGCCCGCGGGGAGATACGCAGTATTTT. As protein: CASSPRGDTQYF. This chain joins TRBV19 and TRBJ2-3; perhaps TRBD2 as D (6 bases). Germline CDR1 reads LNHDA; CDR2 reads SQIVND (reference sequence). This CDR3 spans 12 amino acids. V gave up 6 bases and J gave up 5 bases, with 9 bases separating them.

V is TRBV9 and J is TRBJ2-2; no definite D call. The CDR3 sequence is 18 residues long. Looked up from germline, CDR1 is SGDLS and CDR2 is YYNGEE. Between the trimmed V and J ends, which lost 0 bases and 2 bases, there was a span of 17 bases. In DNA, the CDR3 is TGTGCCAGCAGCGTAGCTAAGTCGGCTAGTGGAAACACCGGGGAGCTGTTTTTT. This encodes CASSVAKSASGNTGELFF.

The V and J genes are TRBV5-3 and TRBJ1-2; a weak D match, TRBD1 (6 bases). TRBV5-3 is sorted into the ORF group, with uncertain function. CDR3 length: 13 amino acids. The ends were cut back, 1 base at V and 8 bases at J, with 12 bases in the middle. Written as DNA, the CDR3 is TGTGCCAGAAGCTTGCGCAGGGGCGACGGCTACACCTTC. Translated: CARSLRRGDGYTF.

This clone was found a few times. The chain carries TRBV7-2 and TRBJ2-7, with 9 bases lining up with TRBD1. The CDR3 loop spans 14 amino acids. Germline CDR1 reads SGHTA; CDR2 reads FQGNSA. Trimming cost V 5 bases and J 7 bases; bases outside gene matches: 9. CDR3 in amino acids: CASSALQGAGEQYF. CDR3 nucleotide sequence: TGTGCCAGCAGCGCGTTACAGGGGGCGGGTGAGCAGTACTTC. The entire variable domain, with the rest obtained from reference TRBV7-2 and TRBJ2-7, is as follows: GAGVSQSPSNKVTEKGKDVELRCDPISGHTALYWYRQSLGQGLEFLIYFQGNSAPDKSGLPSDRFSAERTGGSVSTLTIQRTQQEDSAVYLCASSALQGAGEQYFGPGTRLTVT.